These 2 T cell receptor beta chains came from one sample sequenced in a study of PD-L1 blockade in urothelial cancer. TCRdb's table, derived via immunoSEQ multiplex PCR, lists solely in-frame clones and lacks some. Here the sample spans about 86,000 clones, 85% being singletons. Time point denoted: pretreatment peripheral blood. The material was PBMCs, obtained around atezolizumab (anti-PD-L1) treatment. The receptors originated from a man aged 55 to 70 with urothelial cancer.

V usage is TRBV7-3 and J usage is TRBJ2-2; TRBD2 agrees at 8 bases. The CDR3 spans 15 residues. The junction had 5 bases not matched to a gene; V was cut back by 3 bases and J by 5 bases. In germline, CDR1 is SGHTA, CDR2 FQGTGA. The CDR3 DNA reads as TGTGCCAGCAGCTTGGCGGGGGGCACTACCGGGGAGCTGTTTTTT. Translating gives CASSLAGGTTGELFF.

The count of this clone is one. The chain carries TRBV5-8 and TRBJ2-3, with 7 bases matching TRBD2. Germline loops: CDR1 SGHTS, CDR2 YDEGEE. With V trimmed by 5 bases and J by 4 bases, 10 bases remained unmatched. CDR3 length equals 15 residues. CDR3 sequence: CASRSYTGGADTQYF. The DNA of the CDR3 is TGTGCCAGCAGGTCGTATACGGGGGGTGCAGATACGCAGTATTTT.